The 27 T cell receptor beta chains given below trace back to one sample, sequenced in a study of cytomegalovirus exposure and HLA in healthy donors. Sequencing was performed with immunoSEQ multiplex PCR; in TCRdb, only in-frame clones are kept and a portion is missing. The sample carries 130,000 or so clones, 70% to 90% recorded once. The sample consisted of PBMCs. The receptor source for this set is a woman aged 30 to 39 in good health and CMV-seronegative.

CDR3 in amino acids: CASSGELIYGYTF. The CDR3 DNA reads as TGTGCCAGCAGCGGGGAGTTGATTTATGGCTACACCTTC. The rearrangement uses TRBV9 and TRBJ1-2; D uncertain. The germline gives CDR1 SGDLS, CDR2 YYNGEE. The CDR3 consists of 13 residues. V dropped 3 bases and J dropped 5 bases, with 11 bases sitting between them.

V usage is TRBV7-2 and J usage is TRBJ2-7, with TRBD2 identical over 13 bases. Germline trimming cut 6 bases from V and 7 bases from J; bases unmatched to any gene: 9. Germline CDR1 SGHTA, CDR2 FQGNSA. The CDR3 spans 15 residues. The chain's CDR3 is CASSSAGLAGKEQYF. CDR3 coding DNA: TGTGCCAGCAGTTCTGCGGGACTAGCGGGGAAAGAGCAGTACTTC.

The chain has TRBV4-1 and TRBJ1-1; weak D call: TRBD1 (5 bases). The CDR3 covers 14 residues. CDR1 MGHRA and CDR2 YSYEKL come from the germline V gene. Trimming shortened V by 0 bases and J by 6 bases, and 11 bases separated the two germline ends. The CDR3 nucleotides read TGCGCCAGCAGCCAAGATGGGGCTTACGCTGAAGCTTTCTTT. It specifies CASSQDGAYAEAFF.

The chain is built from TRBV7-8 and TRBJ1-4, with 7 bases that match TRBD1. CDR1 and CDR2 (germline): SGHVS, FQNEAQ. CDR3 length equals 17 residues. Trimming cost V 1 base and J 8 bases; bases outside gene matches: 13. CDR3 bases: TGTGCCAGCAGCTTAGAGGTCGACAGGGCGGCGCGGGAAAAACTGTTTTTT. Encoded protein: CASSLEVDRAAREKLFF. Together with reference TRBV7-8 and TRBJ1-4, the CDR3 gives the full variable domain: GAGVSQSPRYKVAKRGQDVALRCDPISGHVSLFWYQQALGQGPEFLTYFQNEAQLDKSGLPSDRFFAERPEGSVSTLKIQRTQQEDSAVYLCASSLEVDRAAREKLFFGSGTQLSVL.

This chain joins TRBV4-2 and TRBJ2-2, with TRBD1 as a possible D gene (6 bases). Germline V gene data show CDR1 as LGHNA and CDR2 as YNFKEQ. The length of the CDR3 is 16 residues. The germline V and J ends were trimmed by 2 bases and 0 bases, with 10 bases remaining between them. The CDR3 DNA reads TGTGCCAGCAGCCAACAGGGGCCAGCGAACACCGGGGAGCTGTTTTTT. As protein: CASSQQGPANTGELFF.

V is TRBV5-1 and J is TRBJ2-2, with 8 nucleotides matching TRBD1. Germline trimming cut 0 bases from V and 1 base from J; bases unmatched to any gene: 2. Looked up from germline, CDR1 is SGHRS and CDR2 is YFSETQ. The CDR3 covers 16 residues. CDR3 residues: CASSLVGTGNTGELFF. The CDR3 nucleotides are TGCGCCAGCAGCTTGGTCGGGACAGGGAACACCGGGGAGCTGTTTTTT.

The DNA of the CDR3 is TGTGCCATCAAAGGGGACAGGCCGCCGGATGAGCAGTTCTTC. It specifies CAIKGDRPPDEQFF. The chain has TRBV10-3 and TRBJ2-1; 8 nucleotides line up with TRBD1. The CDR3 contains 14 residues. V trimming: 7 bases; J trimming: 8 bases; junction bases outside the gene matches: 10. Germline V gene data show CDR1 as ENHRY and CDR2 as SYGVKD.

This chain joins TRBV1 and TRBJ2-1; the D call TRBD2 from the table was never checked on the DNA. TRBV1 is described as a pseudogene. The CDR3 spans 13 residues. The CDR3 loop is CTSPLAGYDEQFF. In DNA, the CDR3 is TGCACCAGCCCCTTAGCGGGGTATGATGAGCAGTTCTTC.

This clone occurred a few times. V gene TRBV5-1 combines with J gene TRBJ2-5, with D possibly TRBD1 on 6 matching bases. V lost 6 bases, J lost 5 bases, and 20 bases lay in between. There are 15 residues in the CDR3. Germline V gene lookup returns CDR1 SGHRS and CDR2 YFSETQ. The CDR3, as DNA: TGCGCCAGCAACTATCTGGGTGGGGGCTGGGAGACCCAGTACTTC. Translation: CASNYLGGGWETQYF.

The V call is TRBV10-3, the J call TRBJ2-5; 9 bases map to TRBD1. Unmatched junction bases numbered 8, after V lost 0 bases and J lost 9 bases. The CDR3 contains 15 residues. Germline lookup yields CDR1 ENHRY and CDR2 SYGVKD. The CDR3, as DNA: TGTGCCATCAGTGAGTCGGAACAGGGGGCAGCCGCCCAGTACTTC. Translated: CAISESEQGAAAQYF.

V usage is TRBV6-5 and J usage is TRBJ1-2, with no clear D. Trimming pared 7 bases from V and 2 bases from J, leaving 11 bases between. Germline-derived CDR1 and CDR2 are MNHEY and SVGAGI. CDR3 length: 13 amino acids. CDR3 in amino acids: CASNAGVNYGYTF. CDR3 DNA sequence: TGTGCCAGCAACGCCGGGGTGAACTATGGCTACACCTTC.

The genes are TRBV11-1 and TRBJ2-7; tentatively, D is TRBD1 (6 bases). The V and J ends lost 3 bases and 2 bases respectively, with 11 bases between them. The germline CDR1 and CDR2 sequences are SGHAT and FQDESV (reference sequence). The CDR3 runs 14 residues. In nucleotides, the CDR3 is TGTGCCAGCAGCTTGAAAGGGGGTACCTACGAGCAGTACTTC. Translation: CASSLKGGTYEQYF.

The chain links TRBV19 to TRBJ1-5; D is uncertain. Trimming pared 1 base from V and 2 bases from J, leaving 12 bases between. Germline CDR1 and CDR2: LNHDA and SQIVND (reference sequence). The length of the CDR3 is 16 residues. The CDR3 DNA sequence: TGTGCCAGTAGTATAGGGAGTAGGTCGGGCAATCAGCCCCAGCATTTT. This sequence encodes CASSIGSRSGNQPQHF.

This clone appeared a few times. The chain links TRBV19 to TRBJ1-2; D not certain. V lost 3 bases and J lost 0, with 11 bases in between. CDR3 length: 15 residues. Germline V lookup: CDR1 LNHDA, CDR2 SQIVND (reference sequence). DNA of the CDR3: TGTGCCAGTAGTATCCGGAGGGCCTCTAACTATGGCTACACCTTC. Translated: CASSIRRASNYGYTF.

This clone was found once. The chain has TRBV5-4 and TRBJ1-5; D may be TRBD1 (5 bases). The CDR3 has 15 residues. Per germline, CDR1 SGHNT and CDR2 YYREEE (reference sequence). V lost 0 bases to trimming and J lost 6 bases, with 13 bases between them. The CDR3, as DNA: TGTGCCAGCAGCTTGGGGGGCGGAAGGGGTCAGCCCCAGCATTTT. Its protein is CASSLGGGRGQPQHF.

The chain employs TRBV27 and TRBJ2-1; weak D call: TRBD2 (6 bases). This CDR3 has 17 residues. V was pared by 3 bases and J by 2 bases, with 17 bases between. The germline CDR1 and CDR2 sequences are MNHEY and SMNVEV (reference sequence). As DNA, the CDR3 is TGTGCCAGCAGTTTCCGGGGGTGGCGGGGTACCTACAATGAGCAGTTCTTC. Encoded protein: CASSFRGWRGTYNEQFF.

This clone has only one observation. The V call is TRBV7-9, the J call TRBJ1-1; tentative D call: TRBD1 (5 bases). The CDR3 has 16 amino acids. Between the trimmed V and J ends, which lost 5 bases and 1 base, there was a span of 17 bases. Per the germline V gene, CDR1 is SEHNR and CDR2 is FQNEAQ (reference sequence). DNA for the CDR3: TGTGCCAGCAGCGGCCTCGGGGGTGTCGGGAACACTGAAGCTTTCTTT. Protein product: CASSGLGGVGNTEAFF. Combining the CDR3 with reference TRBV7-9 and TRBJ1-1 gives the whole variable domain DTGVSQNPRHKITKRGQNVTFRCDPISEHNRLYWYRQTLGQGPEFLTYFQNEAQLEKSRLLSDRFSAERPKGSFSTLEIQRTEQGDSAMYLCASSGLGGVGNTEAFFGQGTRLTVV.

The chain uses TRBV18 and TRBJ2-5; TRBD1 aligns across 8 bases. The germline gives CDR1 KGHSH, CDR2 LQKENI. V shed 3 bases, J shed 0 bases, and the junction held 6 bases outside the gene matches. The length of the CDR3 is 16 residues. The CDR3 region is CASSPSRQGYQETQYF. The CDR3 coding sequence is TGTGCCAGCTCACCGTCGAGACAGGGGTACCAAGAGACCCAGTACTTC.

The chain links TRBV6-1 to TRBJ1-2; D unclear. With 2 bases removed from V and 0 bases from J, the gap between germline ends came to 4 bases. The CDR3 is 13 residues long. Germline assignment: CDR1 MNHNS and CDR2 SASEGT. The CDR3 sequence: CASSETANYGYTF. The CDR3 region has the DNA TGTGCCAGCAGTGAAACGGCTAACTATGGCTACACCTTC.

The chain links TRBV30 to TRBJ2-7; TRBD2 matches at 8 bases. Trimming removed 0 bases from V and 4 bases from J; junction bases left unmatched: 11. Per germline, CDR1 GTSNPN and CDR2 SVGIG (reference sequence). The CDR3 has 16 residues. CDR3 protein: CAWSVGRIAGHYEQYF. CDR3 sequence (DNA): TGTGCCTGGAGTGTAGGGCGCATAGCGGGGCATTACGAGCAGTACTTC.

The chain recombines TRBV11-2 with TRBJ1-1; the D gene is possibly TRBD1 (5 bases). Trimming removed 3 bases from V and 0 bases from J, with 8 bases in between. The CDR3 spans 14 residues. Germline CDR1 reads SGHAT; CDR2 reads FQNNGV. The CDR3 DNA reads TGTGCCAGCAGCTTCGCAGGGCTGAACACTGAAGCTTTCTTT. It codes for CASSFAGLNTEAFF. The full variable domain, with the rest looked up from reference TRBV11-2 and TRBJ1-1, is EAGVAQSPRYKIIEKRQSVAFWCNPISGHATLYWYQQILGQGPKLLIQFQNNGVVDDSQLPKDRFSAERLKGVDSTLKIQPAKLEDSAVYLCASSFAGLNTEAFFGQGTRLTVV.

This clone was counted once. The chain couples TRBV5-1 to TRBJ1-1, with D hard to call. Germline CDR1 and CDR2: SGHRS and YFSETQ. This CDR3 spans 15 amino acids. V lost 4 bases, J lost 0 bases, and 13 bases lay in between. This chain's CDR3 is CASSPGWQLNTEAFF. In DNA form, the CDR3 reads TGCGCCAGCAGCCCAGGATGGCAGTTGAACACTGAAGCTTTCTTT.

The chain links TRBV27 to TRBJ2-7; 7 bases map to TRBD1. The CDR3 length is 13 residues. Germline trimming cut 6 bases from V and 2 bases from J; bases unmatched to any gene: 4. Germline V lookup: CDR1 MNHEY, CDR2 SMNVEV (reference sequence). CDR3 in DNA: TGTGCCAGCAGCAGACAGGGTCCCTACGAGCAGTACTTC. Its protein is CASSRQGPYEQYF.

The chain combines TRBV7-3 with TRBJ2-6, with 7 bases aligning to TRBD2. The CDR3 is 16 amino acids. The V gene end was trimmed by 5 bases and the J gene end by 1 base; junction bases not matched to a gene: 5. Germline-derived CDR1 and CDR2 are SGHTA and FQGTGA. The CDR3 is CASSPTGGSGANVLTF. The CDR3 bases are TGTGCCAGCAGCCCTACGGGAGGATCTGGGGCCAACGTCCTGACTTTC.

This clone was observed once. The genes are TRBV5-6 and TRBJ1-1; D uncertain. The CDR3 spans 12 residues. The germline CDR1 and CDR2 sequences are SGHDT and YYEEEE. V was shortened by 4 bases and J by 1 base, with 5 bases between the two germline ends. CDR3 in amino acids: CASSAGNTEAFF. In DNA, the CDR3 is TGTGCCAGCAGCGCGGGGAACACTGAAGCTTTCTTT.

CDR3 sequence: CASSPAGTDTQYF. The CDR3 bases are TGCGCCAGCAGCCCGGCAGGGACAGATACGCAGTATTTT. The chain joins TRBV5-1 to TRBJ2-3; weak D call: TRBD1 (5 bases). V shed 4 bases and J shed 3 bases, with 9 bases lying between them. From germline, CDR1 is SGHRS and CDR2 YFSETQ. The CDR3 extends over 13 amino acids. The full variable domain, rest sourced from reference TRBV5-1 and TRBJ2-3, is KAGVTQTPRYLIKTRGQQVTLSCSPISGHRSVSWYQQTPGQGLQFLFEYFSETQRNKGNFPGRFSGRQFSNSRSEMNVSTLELGDSALYLCASSPAGTDTQYFGPGTRLTVL.

The chain is built from TRBV23-1 and TRBJ1-5, with D possibly TRBD1 on 6 matching bases. TRBV23-1 is reported as an ORF; its role is uncertain. Trimming cost V 11 bases and J 4 bases, with 15 bases left between them. The length of the CDR3 is 13 residues. The CDR3 region has the DNA TGCGCCGGGCCCGGGGGGGCTAATCAGCCCCAGCATTTT. Its translation: CAGPGGANQPQHF.